This TCR beta chain was captured by sequencing in a study of blood T cell repertoires in COVID-19. Study context: Samples of COVID-19 (acute and convalescent) were obtained from the United States, Italy and Spain. T cells, B-cell-depleted T cells, or PBMCs supplied cDNA or gDNA.

Germline CDR1 is SGHTA and CDR2 is FQGNSA. V lost 1 base and J lost 4, with 17 bases in between. The CDR3 runs to 16 residues. The authors' processing: Reference gene primer amplification in the assay estimated nucleated cell counts. Assay: immunoSEQ multiplex PCR; the TCRdb copy retains only in-frame clones and omits some. V and J calls and clone size are copied from that table; D and trimming were computed from the DNA. The data show under 350,000 clones, 75% to 90% seen once. V and J are TRBV7-2 and TRBJ2-7, with a tentative D call TRBD1 (5 bases). Material: peripheral blood. This TCR was recovered from a man between 35 and 55 years old with acute or convalescent COVID-19. The CDR3 bases are TGTGCCAGCAGCTTAGTCTTTTGGGGCTCGCAATACGAGCAGTACTTC. This translates into CASSLVFWGSQYEQYF.